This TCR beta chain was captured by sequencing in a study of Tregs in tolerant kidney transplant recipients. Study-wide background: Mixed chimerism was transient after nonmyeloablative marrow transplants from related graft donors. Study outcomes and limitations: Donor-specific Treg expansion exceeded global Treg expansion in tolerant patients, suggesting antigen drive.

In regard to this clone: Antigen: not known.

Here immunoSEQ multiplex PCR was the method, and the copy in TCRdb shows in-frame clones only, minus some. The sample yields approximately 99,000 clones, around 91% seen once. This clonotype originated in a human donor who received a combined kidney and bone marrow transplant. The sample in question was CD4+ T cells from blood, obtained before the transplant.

Written as DNA, the CDR3 is TGTGCCAGCAGCTTGGCCGGGGGGAGGGTTAATCAGCCCCAGCATTTT. Amino acids: CASSLAGGRVNQPQHF. This chain joins TRBV5-6 and TRBJ1-5; D might be TRBD1 (5 bases). Germline values: CDR1 SGHDT, CDR2 YYEEEE. The CDR3 sequence is 16 residues long. V was cut by 0 bases and J by 4 bases, with 14 bases left in between.